The 27 T cell receptor beta chains below were found in one sample sequenced in a study of blood T cell repertoires in COVID-19. The assay was immunoSEQ multiplex PCR, and TCRdb's table has in-frame clones only and misses some. The sample consists of approximately 160,000 clones, roughly 84% of them appearing once. The sequenced sample consisted of peripheral blood. The source of these receptors is a man aged 18-30 years with active or convalescent COVID-19.

The CDR3: CASSPPGQGAINEQFF. As DNA, the CDR3 is TGTGCCAGCTCACCACCCGGGCAGGGGGCGATCAATGAGCAGTTCTTC. The chain employs TRBV18 and TRBJ2-1; 8 bases align to TRBD1. The V gene's germline CDR1 is KGHSH and CDR2 LQKENI. CDR3 length equals 16 residues. The trim removed 0 bases at V and 6 bases at J, leaving 7 bases unmatched. The full variable domain, with the rest looked up from reference TRBV18 and TRBJ2-1, is NAGVMQNPRHLVRRRGQEARLRCSPMKGHSHVYWYRQLPEEGLKFMVYLQKENIIDESGMPKERFSAEFPKEGPSILRIQQVVRGDSAAYFCASSPPGQGAINEQFFGPGTRLTVL.

V and J are TRBV2 and TRBJ2-5, with 11 bases that match TRBD2. V dropped 5 bases and J dropped 2; count of bases not matched to a gene: 7. The CDR3 is 16 amino acids. Germline V gives CDR1 SNHLY, CDR2 FYNNEI. The CDR3 spells CASSRLAGGGQETQYF. Here the CDR3 DNA reads TGTGCCAGCAGTCGGCTAGCGGGAGGTGGACAAGAGACCCAGTACTTC.

The chain is built from TRBV15 and TRBJ1-5; 7 bases agree with TRBD1. The CDR3 extends over 18 amino acids. Germline V gives CDR1 LNHNV, CDR2 YYDKDF (reference sequence). The J segment lost 10 bases and the V segment lost 3 bases, leaving 21 bases of the junction unmatched. The CDR3 DNA sequence: TGTGCCACCAGCAGCCCACTCGGCCAGGGGGGACTCATCAGCCCCCAGCATTTT. Translation gives CATSSPLGQGGLISPQHF. The whole variable domain, filled in from reference TRBV15 and TRBJ1-5, reads DAMVIQNPRYQVTQFGKPVTLSCSQTLNHNVMYWYQQKSSQAPKLLFHYYDKDFNNEADTPDNFQSRRPNTSFCFLDIRSPGLGDTAMYLCATSSPLGQGGLISPQHFGDGTRLSIL.

V gene TRBV14 combines with J gene TRBJ2-5; 9 nucleotides align to TRBD1. Trimming took 4 bases from V and 4 from J; bases not matched to a gene: 7. Germline CDR1 and CDR2: SGHDN and FVKESK. This CDR3 is built from 15 residues. The CDR3 region has the DNA TGTGCCAGCAGCCCAGCACTGGGACAGGGAGAGACCCAGTACTTC. Amino acids: CASSPALGQGETQYF.

Here the CDR3 reads CASSSLGTGGAYTGELFF. The DNA of the CDR3 is TGCGCCAGCAGTTCGCTTGGGACAGGGGGCGCGTACACCGGGGAGCTGTTTTTT. The chain recombines TRBV5-1 with TRBJ2-2, with 12 bases aligning to TRBD1. The CDR3 runs to 18 residues. The germline gives CDR1 SGHRS, CDR2 YFSETQ. J lost 3 bases, V lost 5 bases, and 11 bases had no gene match.

The gene calls are TRBV25-1 and TRBJ2-7; D is possibly TRBD1 (7 bases). Germline CDR1 is MGHDK and CDR2 is SYGVNS. V gave up 4 bases and J gave up 0 bases, with 19 bases separating them. The CDR3 covers 17 residues. The CDR3 here is CASSATSGGLSSYEQYF. The CDR3 region has the DNA TGTGCCAGCAGTGCCACCTCAGGGGGGCTAAGCTCCTACGAGCAGTACTTC.

V usage is TRBV28 and J usage is TRBJ1-2, with TRBD1 as a possible D gene (6 bases). The germline CDR1 and CDR2 sequences are MDHEN and SYDVKM. The CDR3 is made up of 13 amino acids. The ends were cut back, 3 bases at V and 8 bases at J, with 13 bases in the middle. In DNA, the CDR3 is TGTGCCAGCAGTTTCAGGGGAACGCGGGGCTACACCTTC. This translates into CASSFRGTRGYTF.

This clone turned up a few times. J is TRBJ1-1 and V is TRBV28; tentatively, D is TRBD1 (6 bases). V lost 2 bases and J lost 1, with 14 bases in between. The CDR3 spans 16 residues. Per germline, CDR1 MDHEN and CDR2 SYDVKM. The DNA of the CDR3 is TGTGCCAGCAGTTTACGGCGGGGGCGTCCGAACACTGAAGCTTTCTTT. Residues: CASSLRRGRPNTEAFF.

This clone came up many times. This rearrangement joins TRBV7-8 to TRBJ2-2; TRBD2 aligns across 13 bases. Per the germline V gene, CDR1 is SGHVS and CDR2 is FQNEAQ. V lost 5 bases, J lost 9 bases, and 15 bases stayed unmatched. The CDR3 has 18 amino acids. The CDR3 loop is CASSAQFSTSGGIRELFF. CDR3 in DNA: TGTGCCAGCAGCGCCCAATTTTCGACTAGCGGGGGGATTCGGGAGCTGTTTTTT. The whole variable domain, remainder taken from reference TRBV7-8 and TRBJ2-2, is GAGVSQSPRYKVAKRGQDVALRCDPISGHVSLFWYQQALGQGPEFLTYFQNEAQLDKSGLPSDRFFAERPEGSVSTLKIQRTQQEDSAVYLCASSAQFSTSGGIRELFFGEGSRLTVL.

With respect to this clone: This CDR3 is also generated by other DNA sequences in the sample. J is TRBJ2-7 and V is TRBV24-1; perhaps TRBD1 as D (6 bases). Germline V gene sequence: CDR1 KGHDR, CDR2 SFDVKD. Trimming removed 3 bases at V and 4 bases at J, with 9 bases between. The CDR3 is made up of 13 amino acids. The CDR3 region has the DNA TGTGCCACCAGTGATGCGGACAGATACGAGCAGTACTTC. Protein sequence: CATSDADRYEQYF.

DNA for the CDR3: TGTGCCAGCAGCTTAAACGGGTTTGGCTACGAGCAGTACTTC. Encoded protein: CASSLNGFGYEQYF. The chain carries TRBV7-3 and TRBJ2-7; no firm D call. Trimming left V 1 base short and J 3 bases short, with 10 bases between. The germline CDR1 and CDR2 sequences are SGHTA and FQGTGA. The length of the CDR3 is 14 residues. Complete variable domain (other parts from reference TRBV7-3 and TRBJ2-7): GAGVSQTPSNKVTEKGKYVELRCDPISGHTALYWYRQSLGQGPEFLIYFQGTGAADDSGLPNDRFFAVRPEGSVSTLKIQRTERGDSAVYLCASSLNGFGYEQYFGPGTRLTVT.

V and J are TRBV6-5 and TRBJ1-3; D gene ambiguous. The V gene's germline CDR1 is MNHEY and CDR2 SVGAGI. V shed 0 bases and J shed 0 bases, with 6 bases lying between them. CDR3 length: 15 residues. The CDR3 spells CASSYSRVSGNTIYF. DNA of the CDR3: TGTGCCAGCAGTTACTCGCGGGTCTCTGGAAACACCATATATTTT.

This clone was seen just once. The J gene is TRBJ1-4, the V gene TRBV5-1; 7 bases match TRBD1. The CDR3 runs to 16 residues. Germline trimming cut 4 bases from V and 4 bases from J; bases unmatched to any gene: 10. The V gene's germline CDR1 is SGHRS and CDR2 YFSETQ. CDR3 region: CASSTEDGTDNEKLFF. CDR3 nucleotide sequence: TGCGCCAGCAGCACCGAAGACGGGACAGATAATGAAAAACTGTTTTTT.

The chain uses TRBV12-3 or TRBV12-4 and TRBJ1-1; D ambiguous. CDR3 size: 13 residues. Trimming left V 6 bases short and J 2 bases short, with 10 bases between. In DNA, the CDR3 is TGTGCCAGCAGCCTTACACAAAACACTGAAGCTTTCTTT. Translation: CASSLTQNTEAFF.

The J gene is TRBJ1-1, the V gene TRBV12-5; TRBD1 might be the D (5 bases). This CDR3 is 16 amino acids long. V was pared by 7 bases and J by 1 base, with 19 bases between. Germline loops: CDR1 LGHNT, CDR2 FRNRAP. The DNA for the CDR3 is TGTGCTAGTGCTGAACCAAGGGGCGAGGCGAACACTGAAGCTTTCTTT. Its protein product is CASAEPRGEANTEAFF. The full variable domain, rest sourced from reference TRBV12-5 and TRBJ1-1, is DARVTQTPRHKVTEMGQEVTMRCQPILGHNTVFWYRQTMMQGLELLAYFRNRAPLDDSGMPKDRFSAEMPDATLATLKIQPSEPRDSAVYFCASAEPRGEANTEAFFGQGTRLTVV.

CDR3 residues: CASSYQHASGELFF. The CDR3 coding sequence is TGTGCCAGCAGTTACCAACATGCCTCCGGGGAGCTGTTTTTT. V gene TRBV6-5 combines with J gene TRBJ2-2; D uncertain. Germline assignment: CDR1 MNHEY and CDR2 SVGAGI. Trimming removed 2 bases from V and 6 bases from J, with 10 bases in between. The CDR3 totals 14 residues.

This chain uses TRBV19 with TRBJ2-1; tentative D call: TRBD2 (6 bases). CDR1 and CDR2 (germline): LNHDA, SQIVND (reference sequence). V lost 5 bases to trimming and J lost 8 bases, with 19 bases between them. The CDR3 sequence is 15 residues long. CDR3 sequence: CASSPNPGWGDEQFF. CDR3 DNA: TGTGCCAGTAGTCCCAACCCCGGATGGGGGGATGAGCAGTTCTTC.

This clone was seen a single time. This sample also contains other DNA sequences that code for the same CDR3. The chain has TRBV5-1 and TRBJ2-6, with D possibly matching TRBD1 (5 bases). The CDR3 runs to 15 residues. Deletions cut 0 bases from V and 4 bases from J, with 8 bases between. Germline V CDR1 and CDR2: SGHRS, YFSETQ. The CDR3 coding sequence is TGCGCCAGCAGCTTGGATGGGGCCGGGGCCAACGTCCTGACTTTC. Protein product: CASSLDGAGANVLTF. Combining the CDR3 with reference TRBV5-1 and TRBJ2-6 gives the whole variable domain KAGVTQTPRYLIKTRGQQVTLSCSPISGHRSVSWYQQTPGQGLQFLFEYFSETQRNKGNFPGRFSGRQFSNSRSEMNVSTLELGDSALYLCASSLDGAGANVLTFGAGSRLTVL.

This chain connects TRBV19 to TRBJ2-5, with 9 bases aligning to TRBD1. V dropped 6 bases and J dropped 5; count of bases not matched to a gene: 4. This CDR3 region has 13 residues. Germline V CDR1 and CDR2: LNHDA, SQIVND (reference sequence). The CDR3 spells CASRKQGAETQYF. DNA for the CDR3: TGTGCCAGTAGGAAACAGGGGGCTGAGACCCAGTACTTC.

The chain is built from TRBV25-1 and TRBJ2-1, with TRBD2 as a possible D gene (6 bases). The length of the CDR3 is 16 residues. Per the germline V gene, CDR1 is MGHDK and CDR2 is SYGVNS. Trimming took off 3 bases at V and 0 bases at J, with 12 bases between the two ends. CDR3: CASSDGGTYSYNEQFF. In DNA form, the CDR3 reads TGTGCCAGCAGTGATGGCGGGACCTACTCCTACAATGAGCAGTTCTTC.

This clone showed up just a few times. The rearrangement uses TRBV14 and TRBJ1-1; D is unresolved. V lost 6 bases, J lost 0 bases, and 8 bases lay in between. The CDR3 covers 13 residues. In germline, CDR1 is SGHDN, CDR2 FVKESK. The CDR3 loop reads CASSLTVNTEAFF. The CDR3 DNA follows: TGTGCCAGCAGTCTCACGGTGAACACTGAAGCTTTCTTT.

The chain recombines TRBV5-1 with TRBJ1-4; D not certain. Germline CDR1 and CDR2: SGHRS and YFSETQ. The CDR3 runs 14 residues. The germline V and J ends were trimmed by 1 base and 3 bases, with 7 bases remaining between them. The CDR3 nucleotides are TGCGCCAGCAGCTTGTCACAGTCTAATGAAAAACTGTTTTTT. Translating it yields CASSLSQSNEKLFF.

The chain employs TRBV11-2 and TRBJ2-2; TRBD2 matches at 7 bases. Looked up from germline, CDR1 is SGHAT and CDR2 is FQNNGV. The ends lost 4 bases at V and 8 bases at J; junction bases unmatched: 7. The CDR3 extends over 14 amino acids. Written as DNA, the CDR3 is TGTGCCAGCAGCTCCCGTGGGGGAGGGGGGGAGCTGTTTTTT. The encoded protein is CASSSRGGGGELFF.

V and J are TRBV2 and TRBJ1-5, with D possibly matching TRBD1 (6 bases). CDR3 length: 15 amino acids. V was trimmed by 6 bases and J by 4 bases, leaving 16 bases between them. Germline loops: CDR1 SNHLY, CDR2 FYNNEI. The CDR3 here is CASSSTGTGNQPQHF. The CDR3 DNA is TGTGCCAGCAGCTCCACAGGGACGGGAAATCAGCCCCAGCATTTT. Variable domain in full (rest from reference TRBV2 and TRBJ1-5): EPEVTQTPSHQVTQMGQEVILRCVPISNHLYFYWYRQILGQKVEFLVSFYNNEISEKSEIFDDQFSVERPDGSNFTLKIRSTKLEDSAMYFCASSSTGTGNQPQHFGDGTRLSIL.

The CDR3 sequence: CASSLGQGASYEQYF. In DNA form, the CDR3 reads TGTGCCAGTAGCCTTGGACAGGGGGCTTCCTACGAGCAGTACTTC. The rearrangement joins TRBV19 to TRBJ2-7; 11 nucleotides line up with TRBD1. V lost 6 bases to trimming and J lost 1 base; unmatched junction nucleotides: 5. Germline loops: CDR1 LNHDA, CDR2 SQIVND (reference sequence). The CDR3 covers 15 residues.

The chain links TRBV7-9 to TRBJ1-2, with 8 bases matching TRBD1. This CDR3 has 14 amino acids. Germline CDR1 SEHNR, CDR2 FQNEAQ (reference sequence). The J segment lost 4 bases and the V segment lost 5 bases, leaving 6 bases of the junction unmatched. CDR3 DNA: TGTGCCAGCAGCCTGAGGACAGGGCCCTATGGCTACACCTTC. Translating it yields CASSLRTGPYGYTF. The complete variable domain, with remaining parts taken from reference TRBV7-9 and TRBJ1-2, reads DTGVSQNPRHKITKRGQNVTFRCDPISEHNRLYWYRQTLGQGPEFLTYFQNEAQLEKSRLLSDRFSAERPKGSFSTLEIQRTEQGDSAMYLCASSLRTGPYGYTFGSGTRLTVV.

The genes are TRBV5-6 and TRBJ1-2; TRBD1 might be the D (6 bases). Between the trimmed V and J ends, which lost 0 bases and 4 bases, there was a span of 13 bases. CDR1 and CDR2 (germline): SGHDT, YYEEEE. The CDR3 covers 15 residues. The CDR3 sequence is CASSLDRVGSYGYTF. CDR3 nucleotide sequence: TGTGCCAGCAGCTTGGACAGGGTCGGGTCCTATGGCTACACCTTC.